This entry features one T cell receptor beta chain sequence. Exclusion of patients followed from uncontrolled infection, other autoimmune disease, pregnancy or lactation. The record originates from a study of T cells in Graves' hyperthyroidism and ophthalmopathy. Template material for amplifying TCR beta CDR3 regions consisted of RNA transcripts. Carried out on the TCR CDR3, a first-round RT-PCR used the HTBI primer set. TCRdb called the multiplex PCR reads again in MiXCR, with one record for every CDR3 protein. The data show approximately 510,000 distinct CDR3 sequences, less than 25% seen once. The V end lost 3 bases, the J end lost 1 base, and 11 bases lay between the germline ends. The CDR3 spans 15 residues. Germline CDR1 MDHEN, CDR2 SYDVKM.

Sample: blood. The V call is TRBV28, the J call TRBJ2-3, with D unclear. The sequence was obtained from a man aged 18 to 30 with Graves' hyperthyroidism. The DNA of the CDR3 is TGTGCCAGCAGTTTTGTATCTACTGGCACAGATACGCAGTATTTT. Residues: CASSFVSTGTDTQYF.